The 25 T cell receptor beta chains reported below all come from one sample, sequenced in a study of T cell responses to AZD1222 COVID-19 vaccine. Sequenced by immunoSEQ multiplex PCR; TCRdb stores in-frame clones only, minus some. The table lists about 150,000 clones, approximately 93% of them singletons. The sequencing used peripheral blood, collected 28 days after the second AZD1222 dose. These receptors all stem from an adult who received the AZD1222 COVID-19 vaccine.

This clone has only one observation. The chain carries TRBV7-6 and TRBJ2-7; 10 nucleotides align to TRBD1. The CDR3 is made up of 18 amino acids. Per germline, CDR1 SGHVS and CDR2 FNYEAQ. V dropped 2 bases and J dropped 2; count of bases not matched to a gene: 12. The CDR3 DNA is TGTGCCAGCAGCTTATCCGAGACAGGGGGCGAAATCCCCTACGAGCAGTACTTC. Protein sequence: CASSLSETGGEIPYEQYF.

The chain links TRBV19 to TRBJ2-2; TRBD2 matches at 11 bases. This CDR3 comprises 19 residues. Germline V gene sequence: CDR1 LNHDA, CDR2 SQIVND (reference sequence). V lost 4 bases, J lost 4 bases, and 14 bases stayed unmatched. This CDR3 reads CASSKDRASLAGATGELFF. CDR3 sequence (DNA): TGTGCCAGTAGTAAGGACAGGGCCTCACTAGCGGGAGCCACCGGGGAGCTGTTTTTT.

This clone was observed a single time. The chain employs TRBV18 and TRBJ2-7, with 10 bases aligning to TRBD2. The CDR3 is 16 amino acids. CDR1 is KGHSH, CDR2 LQKENI, per germline. Trimming removed 6 bases from V and 2 bases from J; junction bases left unmatched: 10. The DNA for the CDR3 is TGTGCCAGCTCCCCAACAGCGGGGGGGACCCCCTACGAGCAGTACTTC. Translating it yields CASSPTAGGTPYEQYF.

CDR3 sequence (DNA): TGTGCCAGCTCACTAGGGGGACCCATGAACACTGAAGCTTTCTTT. It specifies CASSLGGPMNTEAFF. This rearrangement joins TRBV18 to TRBJ1-1; D may be TRBD1 (6 bases). The CDR3 length is 15 residues. Germline values: CDR1 KGHSH, CDR2 LQKENI. Trimming removed 4 bases from V and 0 bases from J, with 12 bases in between.

The rearrangement links TRBV6-5 to TRBJ1-1; D not certain. Between the trimmed V and J ends, which lost 7 bases and 5 bases, there was a span of 20 bases. Germline V lookup: CDR1 MNHEY, CDR2 SVGAGI. This CDR3 comprises 15 residues. The CDR3 protein is CASTRPGGIRTEAFF. The CDR3 DNA sequence: TGTGCCAGCACCCGCCCCGGTGGAATTAGGACTGAAGCTTTCTTT.

This chain links TRBV24-1 with TRBJ2-3, with TRBD1 matching over 10 bases. Germline V gene sequence: CDR1 KGHDR, CDR2 SFDVKD. J lost 4 bases, V lost 4 bases, and 7 bases had no gene match. The CDR3 totals 16 residues. Here the CDR3 DNA reads TGTGCCACCAGTGACGGGGGACAGGGGTCTGCAGATACGCAGTATTTT. Its translation: CATSDGGQGSADTQYF.

The genes are TRBV28 and TRBJ1-5; 7 bases line up with TRBD1. V lost 5 bases to trimming and J lost 2 bases; unmatched junction nucleotides: 6. Germline values: CDR1 MDHEN, CDR2 SYDVKM. The CDR3 runs 15 residues. The CDR3 DNA is TGTGCCAGCAGTGGGGAGGGGGCGGGCAATCAGCCCCAGCATTTT. Its protein product is CASSGEGAGNQPQHF.

The J gene is TRBJ2-1, the V gene TRBV24-1; maybe TRBD2 (5 bases). The CDR3 extends over 15 amino acids. The germline gives CDR1 KGHDR, CDR2 SFDVKD. Trimming shortened V by 2 bases and J by 7 bases, and 14 bases separated the two germline ends. CDR3 residues: CATSDSKLVRNEQFF. The CDR3 coding sequence is TGTGCCACCAGTGATTCCAAACTAGTCCGGAATGAGCAGTTCTTC.

The rearrangement links TRBV12-5 to TRBJ1-5, with D tentatively TRBD1 (6 bases). The CDR3 totals 12 residues. The germline CDR1 and CDR2 sequences are LGHNT and FRNRAP. V lost 9 bases and J 9 bases, leaving 15 bases between the germline ends. The CDR3 reads CASQGTGGPQHF. CDR3 DNA sequence: TGTGCTAGCCAGGGGACGGGGGGGCCCCAGCATTTT.

V is TRBV7-2 and J is TRBJ1-1; the D gene is possibly TRBD1 (6 bases). The CDR3 has 14 amino acids. Germline V gene data show CDR1 as SGHTA and CDR2 as FQGNSA. Trimming took 5 bases from V and 0 from J, leaving 10 bases between them. The DNA for the CDR3 is TGTGCCAGCAGCGACCACAGGGTGAACACTGAAGCTTTCTTT. This translates into CASSDHRVNTEAFF.

The chain is built from TRBV4-2 and TRBJ2-7; D uncertain. CDR1 is LGHNA, CDR2 YNFKEQ, per germline. V was cut by 1 base and J by 2 bases, with 6 bases left in between. This CDR3 contains 13 residues. The CDR3, as DNA: TGTGCCAGCAGCCAAGGGGCCACCTACGAGCAGTACTTC. Residues: CASSQGATYEQYF.

The chain is built from TRBV6-5 and TRBJ1-1; TRBD1 aligns across 7 bases. The CDR3 consists of 14 residues. V was clipped by 6 bases and J by 5 bases; unmatched bases: 9. Germline loops: CDR1 MNHEY, CDR2 SVGAGI. CDR3 protein: CASSRRQGGTEAFF. For the CDR3, the DNA is TGTGCCAGCAGCCGCCGACAGGGTGGGACTGAAGCTTTCTTT.

The V and J genes are TRBV27 and TRBJ1-1; TRBD1 is a possible D gene (5 bases). The V and J ends lost 1 base and 8 bases respectively, with 17 bases between them. Germline V gives CDR1 MNHEY, CDR2 SMNVEV (reference sequence). The CDR3 totals 15 residues. The chain's CDR3 is CASSLYARVKAEAFF. Written as DNA, the CDR3 is TGTGCCAGCAGTTTATATGCCAGGGTAAAGGCAGAAGCTTTCTTT.

This chain uses TRBV6-5 with TRBJ2-7; TRBD1 aligns across 7 bases. The CDR3 length is 13 residues. Germline-derived CDR1 and CDR2 are MNHEY and SVGAGI. Trimming at V came to 6 bases and at J to 0 bases, leaving 2 bases not matched to a gene. The CDR3 protein is CASRQGSSYEQYF. The CDR3 nucleotides read TGTGCCAGCAGACAGGGGAGCTCCTACGAGCAGTACTTC.

V gene TRBV7-8 combines with J gene TRBJ2-7, with D possibly matching TRBD1 (7 bases). Per the germline V gene, CDR1 is SGHVS and CDR2 is FQNEAQ. The CDR3 runs 16 residues. Between the trimmed V and J ends, which lost 5 bases and 0 bases, there was a span of 17 bases. This CDR3 is CASSLRGDRYSYEQYF. CDR3 bases: TGTGCCAGCAGCCTAAGGGGGGACAGATACTCCTACGAGCAGTACTTC.

In DNA, the CDR3 is TGTGCCAGCAGCTTGGCCAGGGAAGCTTTCTTT. Its translation: CASSLAREAFF. V and J are TRBV12-3 or TRBV12-4 and TRBJ1-1; D call uncertain. The CDR3 spans 11 residues. V gave up 6 bases and J gave up 8 bases, with 10 bases separating them.

V is TRBV10-3 and J is TRBJ1-1; no reliable D call. The germline gives CDR1 ENHRY, CDR2 SYGVKD. V was cut by 1 base and J by 1 base, with 7 bases left in between. CDR3 length: 14 amino acids. Written as DNA, the CDR3 is TGTGCCATCAGTGAGTTGGCAGAGAACACTGAAGCTTTCTTT. The encoded protein is CAISELAENTEAFF.

CDR3 sequence: CASSLEAIGSSYNEQFF. The CDR3 DNA follows: TGCGCCAGCAGCTTGGAGGCCATAGGGAGCTCCTACAATGAGCAGTTCTTC. This rearrangement joins TRBV5-1 to TRBJ2-1, with D perhaps matching TRBD2 (5 bases). Germline assignment: CDR1 SGHRS and CDR2 YFSETQ. This CDR3 has 17 residues. V lost 0 bases to trimming and J lost 0 bases, with 13 bases between them.

This clone is a singleton in its sample. This chain connects TRBV28 to TRBJ2-7, with D maybe TRBD2 (6 bases). This CDR3 has 15 amino acids. The germline V gene has CDR1 MDHEN and CDR2 SYDVKM. Deletions cut 5 bases from V and 12 bases from J, with 26 bases between. The CDR3 spells CASSPWGLPEDERYF. CDR3 DNA sequence: TGTGCCAGCAGTCCCTGGGGACTCCCGGAGGATGAACGGTACTTC. The full variable domain, its missing parts supplied by reference TRBV28 and TRBJ2-7, is DVKVTQSSRYLVKRTGEKVFLECVQDMDHENMFWYRQDPGLGLRLIYFSYDVKMKEKGDIPEGYSVSREKKERFSLILESASTNQTSMYLCASSPWGLPEDERYFGPGTRLTVT.

The V and J genes are TRBV6-5 and TRBJ1-2; possibly TRBD1 for D (5 bases). The CDR3 runs 12 residues. Germline V gives CDR1 MNHEY, CDR2 SVGAGI. Trimming removed 4 bases from V and 6 bases from J, with 9 bases in between. DNA for the CDR3: TGTGCCAGCAGTTCCGGGGGTAATGGCTACACCTTC. Translation gives CASSSGGNGYTF.

The J gene is TRBJ2-6, the V gene TRBV5-5; no reliable D call. Deletions cut 2 bases from V and 0 bases from J, with 9 bases between. The CDR3 is 16 amino acids. Germline CDR1 reads SGHKS; CDR2 reads YYEKEE (reference sequence). In DNA, the CDR3 is TGTGCCAGCAGCTTTGAAGCTCACTCTGGGGCCAACGTCCTGACTTTC. This translates into CASSFEAHSGANVLTF.

V gene TRBV15 combines with J gene TRBJ1-2, with TRBD1 matching over 7 bases. The CDR3 is 17 residues long. The J segment lost 4 bases and the V segment lost 0 bases, leaving 11 bases of the junction unmatched. Germline V gives CDR1 LNHNV, CDR2 YYDKDF (reference sequence). The CDR3 DNA sequence: TGTGCCACCAGCAGAGATAGGGGGCCGACCCGATCCTATGGCTACACCTTC. Encoded protein: CATSRDRGPTRSYGYTF.

The sample holds one count of this clone. This sequence joins TRBV5-6 and TRBJ2-1, with D maybe TRBD2 (5 bases). The V gene lost 0 bases and the J gene lost 9 bases, with 13 bases spanning the gap. Germline V CDR1 and CDR2: SGHDT, YYEEEE. The CDR3 runs 14 residues. CDR3 bases: TGTGCCAGCAGCTTGGAACTAGTTTCTGGTGAGCAGTTCTTC. Translated, it gives CASSLELVSGEQFF. The full variable domain, rest sourced from reference TRBV5-6 and TRBJ2-1, is DAGVTQSPTHLIKTRGQQVTLRCSPKSGHDTVSWYQQALGQGPQFIFQYYEEEERQRGNFPDRFSGHQFPNYSSELNVNALLLGDSALYLCASSLELVSGEQFFGPGTRLTVL.

V gene TRBV12-1 combines with J gene TRBJ2-3; the D call of TRBD1 is as the table states it, not checked on the DNA. TRBV12-1 is termed a pseudogene. This CDR3 spans 16 amino acids. The CDR3 is CASSNGQLKYTDTQYF. The CDR3 DNA is TGTGCCAGCAGCAACGGACAGCTGAAGTACACAGATACGCAGTATTTT.

The chain recombines TRBV9 with TRBJ1-1; 10 positions match TRBD1. Germline CDR1 is SGDLS and CDR2 is YYNGEE. After removal of 3 bases from V and 5 bases from J, the junction contained 7 bases not matched to a gene. The CDR3 covers 15 residues. CDR3 residues: CASSDRQGAGTEAFF. The CDR3 DNA is TGTGCCAGCAGCGATCGACAGGGGGCCGGGACTGAAGCTTTCTTT.